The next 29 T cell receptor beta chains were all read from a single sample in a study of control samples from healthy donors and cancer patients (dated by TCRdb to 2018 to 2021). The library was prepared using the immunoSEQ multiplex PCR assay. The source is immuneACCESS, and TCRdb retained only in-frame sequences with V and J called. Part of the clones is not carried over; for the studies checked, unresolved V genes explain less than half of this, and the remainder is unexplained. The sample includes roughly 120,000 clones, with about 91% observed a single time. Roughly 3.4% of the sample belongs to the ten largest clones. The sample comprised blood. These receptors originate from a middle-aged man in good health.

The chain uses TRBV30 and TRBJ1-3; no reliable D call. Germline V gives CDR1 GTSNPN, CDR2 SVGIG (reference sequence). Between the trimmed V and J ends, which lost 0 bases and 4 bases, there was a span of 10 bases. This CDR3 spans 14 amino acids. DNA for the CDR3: TGTGCCTGGAGTGTAAACAGTAAGGGAAACACCATATATTTT. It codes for CAWSVNSKGNTIYF.

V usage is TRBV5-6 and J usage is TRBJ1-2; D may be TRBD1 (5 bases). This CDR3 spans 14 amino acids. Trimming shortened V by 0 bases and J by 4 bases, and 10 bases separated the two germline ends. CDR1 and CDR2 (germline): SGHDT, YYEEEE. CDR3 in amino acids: CASSLGQNFYGYTF. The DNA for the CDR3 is TGTGCCAGCAGCTTGGGACAGAATTTCTATGGCTACACCTTC.

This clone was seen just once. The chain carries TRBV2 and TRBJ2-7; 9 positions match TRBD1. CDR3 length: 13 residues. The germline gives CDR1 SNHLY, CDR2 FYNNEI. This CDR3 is CATRTGAIGEQYF. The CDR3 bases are TGTGCTACCCGGACAGGGGCCATTGGCGAGCAGTACTTC.

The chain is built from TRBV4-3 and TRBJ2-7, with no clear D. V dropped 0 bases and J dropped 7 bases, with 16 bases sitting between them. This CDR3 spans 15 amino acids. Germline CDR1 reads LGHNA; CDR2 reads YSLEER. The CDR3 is CASSQELTSRAEQYF. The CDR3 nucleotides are TGCGCCAGCAGCCAAGAGCTAACGTCTCGGGCAGAGCAGTACTTC.

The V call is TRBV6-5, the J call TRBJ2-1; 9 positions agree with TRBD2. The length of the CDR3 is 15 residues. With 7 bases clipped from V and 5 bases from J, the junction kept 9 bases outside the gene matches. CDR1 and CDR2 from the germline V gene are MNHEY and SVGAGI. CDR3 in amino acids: CASTEKAGGNNEQFF. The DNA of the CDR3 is TGTGCCAGCACCGAGAAGGCGGGGGGGAACAATGAGCAGTTCTTC.

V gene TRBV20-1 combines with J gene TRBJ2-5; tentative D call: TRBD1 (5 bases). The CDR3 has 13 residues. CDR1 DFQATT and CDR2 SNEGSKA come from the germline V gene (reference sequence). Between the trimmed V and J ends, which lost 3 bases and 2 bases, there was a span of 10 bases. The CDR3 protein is CSASRGKQETQYF. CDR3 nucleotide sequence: TGCAGTGCTAGTAGGGGCAAACAAGAGACCCAGTACTTC.

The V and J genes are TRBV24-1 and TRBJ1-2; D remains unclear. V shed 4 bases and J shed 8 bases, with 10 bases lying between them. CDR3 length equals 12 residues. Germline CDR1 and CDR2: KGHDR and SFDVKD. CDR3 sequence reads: CATSEREDGYTF. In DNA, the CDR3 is TGTGCCACCAGTGAGCGCGAGGACGGCTACACCTTC.

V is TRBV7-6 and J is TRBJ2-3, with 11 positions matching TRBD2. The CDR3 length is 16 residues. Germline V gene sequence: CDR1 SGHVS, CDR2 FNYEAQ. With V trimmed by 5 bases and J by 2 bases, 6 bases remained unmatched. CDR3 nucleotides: TGTGCCAGCAGCATTATAGCGGGGGGGCCCACAGATACGCAGTATTTT. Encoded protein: CASSIIAGGPTDTQYF.

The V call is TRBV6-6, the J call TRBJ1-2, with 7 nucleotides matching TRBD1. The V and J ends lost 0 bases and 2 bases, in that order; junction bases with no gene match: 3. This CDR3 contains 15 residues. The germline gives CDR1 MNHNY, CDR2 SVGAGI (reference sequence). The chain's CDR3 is CASSYSTGTNYGYTF. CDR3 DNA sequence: TGTGCCAGCAGTTACTCGACAGGGACGAACTATGGCTACACCTTC.

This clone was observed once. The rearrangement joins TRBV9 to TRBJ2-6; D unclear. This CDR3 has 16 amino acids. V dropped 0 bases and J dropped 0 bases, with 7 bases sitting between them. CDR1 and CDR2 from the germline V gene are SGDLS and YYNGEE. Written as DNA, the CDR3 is TGTGCCAGCAGCGTAGTTGGAGCCTCTGGGGCCAACGTCCTGACTTTC. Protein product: CASSVVGASGANVLTF.

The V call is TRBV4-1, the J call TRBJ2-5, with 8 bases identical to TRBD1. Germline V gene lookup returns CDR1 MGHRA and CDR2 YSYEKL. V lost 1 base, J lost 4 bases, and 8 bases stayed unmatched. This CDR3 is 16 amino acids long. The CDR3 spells CASSQVGQGLGETQYF. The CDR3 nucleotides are TGCGCCAGCAGCCAAGTTGGACAGGGTTTAGGAGAGACCCAGTACTTC.

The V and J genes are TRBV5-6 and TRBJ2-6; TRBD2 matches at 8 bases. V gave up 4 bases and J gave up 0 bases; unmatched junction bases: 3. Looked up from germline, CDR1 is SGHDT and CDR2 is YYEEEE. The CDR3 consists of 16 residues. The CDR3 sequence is CASSPAGGSGANVLTF. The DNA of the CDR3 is TGTGCCAGCAGCCCGGCGGGGGGCTCTGGGGCCAACGTCCTGACTTTC.

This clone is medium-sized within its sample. The CDR3 DNA follows: TGTGCCAGCAGTGCCGAGGTTGGGCAGCCCCAGCATTTT. Translated: CASSAEVGQPQHF. The chain joins TRBV6-4 to TRBJ1-5; D remains unclear. The germline V gene encodes CDR1 MRHNA and CDR2 SNTAGT. The V end was cut by 4 bases, the J end by 7 bases, with 11 bases between. This CDR3 contains 13 residues.

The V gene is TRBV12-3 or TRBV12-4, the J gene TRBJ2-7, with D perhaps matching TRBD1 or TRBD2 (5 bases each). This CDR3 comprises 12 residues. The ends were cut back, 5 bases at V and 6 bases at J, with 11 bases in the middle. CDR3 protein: CASSNQGPEQYF. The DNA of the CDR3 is TGTGCCAGCAGTAACCAGGGACCCGAGCAGTACTTC.

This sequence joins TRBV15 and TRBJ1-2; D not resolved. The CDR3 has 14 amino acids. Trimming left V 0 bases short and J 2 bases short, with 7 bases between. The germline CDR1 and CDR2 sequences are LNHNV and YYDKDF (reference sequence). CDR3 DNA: TGTGCCACCAGCAGAGATTTCGGAAACTATGGCTACACCTTC. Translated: CATSRDFGNYGYTF. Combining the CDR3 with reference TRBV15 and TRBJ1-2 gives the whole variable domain DAMVIQNPRYQVTQFGKPVTLSCSQTLNHNVMYWYQQKSSQAPKLLFHYYDKDFNNEADTPDNFQSRRPNTSFCFLDIRSPGLGDTAMYLCATSRDFGNYGYTFGSGTRLTVV.

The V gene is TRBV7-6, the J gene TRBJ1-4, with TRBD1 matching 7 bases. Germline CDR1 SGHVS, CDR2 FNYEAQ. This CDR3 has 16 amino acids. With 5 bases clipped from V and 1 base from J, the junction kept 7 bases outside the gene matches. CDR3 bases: TGTGCCAGCAGCCGACGACAGGGTGAAACTAATGAAAAACTGTTTTTT. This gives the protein CASSRRQGETNEKLFF.

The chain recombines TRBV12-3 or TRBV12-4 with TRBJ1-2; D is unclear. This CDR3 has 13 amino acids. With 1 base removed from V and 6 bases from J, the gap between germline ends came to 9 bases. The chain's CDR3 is CASSLGAGNGYTF. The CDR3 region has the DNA TGTGCCAGCAGTTTAGGGGCAGGAAATGGCTACACCTTC.

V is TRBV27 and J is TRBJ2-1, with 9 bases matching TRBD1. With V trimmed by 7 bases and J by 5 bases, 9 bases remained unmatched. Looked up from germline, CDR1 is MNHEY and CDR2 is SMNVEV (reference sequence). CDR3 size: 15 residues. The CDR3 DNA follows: TGTGCCAGCAAAAAACGGAGGACAGGGGACAATGAGCAGTTCTTC. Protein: CASKKRRTGDNEQFF.

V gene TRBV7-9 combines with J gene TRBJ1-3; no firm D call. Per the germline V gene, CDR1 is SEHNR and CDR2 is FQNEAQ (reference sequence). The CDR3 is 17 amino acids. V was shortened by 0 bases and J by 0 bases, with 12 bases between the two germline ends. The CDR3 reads CASSLALRKSSGNTIYF. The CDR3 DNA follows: TGTGCCAGCAGCTTAGCGCTACGAAAGAGCTCTGGAAACACCATATATTTT. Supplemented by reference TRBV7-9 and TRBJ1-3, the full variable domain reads DTGVSQNPRHKITKRGQNVTFRCDPISEHNRLYWYRQTLGQGPEFLTYFQNEAQLEKSRLLSDRFSAERPKGSFSTLEIQRTEQGDSAMYLCASSLALRKSSGNTIYFGEGSWLTVV.

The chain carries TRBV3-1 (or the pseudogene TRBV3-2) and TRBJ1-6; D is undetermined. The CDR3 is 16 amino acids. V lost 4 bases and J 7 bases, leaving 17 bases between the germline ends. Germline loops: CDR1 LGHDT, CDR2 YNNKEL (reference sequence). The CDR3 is CASSRVPTVPNSPLHF. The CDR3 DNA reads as TGTGCCAGCAGCCGAGTACCAACAGTTCCGAATTCACCCCTCCACTTT.

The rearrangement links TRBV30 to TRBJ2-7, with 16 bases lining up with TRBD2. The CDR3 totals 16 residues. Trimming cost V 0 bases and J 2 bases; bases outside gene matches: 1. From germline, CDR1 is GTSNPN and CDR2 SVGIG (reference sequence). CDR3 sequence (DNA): TGTGCCTGGAGTGTTGGGACTAGCGGGGGGGCCTACGAGCAGTACTTC. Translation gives CAWSVGTSGGAYEQYF.

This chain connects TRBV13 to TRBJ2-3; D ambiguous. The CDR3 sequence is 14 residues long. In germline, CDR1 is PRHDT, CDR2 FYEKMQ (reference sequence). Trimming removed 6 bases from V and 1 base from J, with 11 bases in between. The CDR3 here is CASSEAFGTDTQYF. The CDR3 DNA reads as TGTGCCAGCAGTGAGGCCTTTGGCACAGATACGCAGTATTTT.

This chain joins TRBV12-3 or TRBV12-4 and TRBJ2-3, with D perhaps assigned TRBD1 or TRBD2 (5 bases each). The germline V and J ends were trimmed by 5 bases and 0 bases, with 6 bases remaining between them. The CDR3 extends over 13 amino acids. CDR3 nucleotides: TGTGCCAGCAGTGGGGACAGCACAGATACGCAGTATTTT. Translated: CASSGDSTDTQYF.

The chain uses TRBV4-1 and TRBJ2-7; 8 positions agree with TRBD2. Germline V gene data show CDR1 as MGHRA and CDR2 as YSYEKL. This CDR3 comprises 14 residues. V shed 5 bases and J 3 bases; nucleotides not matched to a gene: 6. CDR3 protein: CASSSPGGLYEQYF. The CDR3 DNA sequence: TGCGCCAGCAGCTCCCCGGGGGGGCTCTACGAGCAGTACTTC.

The CDR3: CATRKTGQNTEAFF. CDR3 DNA sequence: TGTGCCACCAGAAAAACGGGACAGAACACTGAAGCTTTCTTT. The chain combines TRBV24-1 with TRBJ1-1, with D tentatively TRBD1 (6 bases). This CDR3 comprises 14 residues. V lost 7 bases to trimming and J lost 1 base, with 12 bases between them. Germline lookup yields CDR1 KGHDR and CDR2 SFDVKD.

The CDR3 reads CASSDGGRVEKLFF. The CDR3 bases are TGTGCCAGCAGCGACGGGGGGCGGGTTGAAAAACTGTTTTTT. The chain couples TRBV11-2 to TRBJ1-4, with TRBD1 as a possible D gene (6 bases). The CDR3 length is 14 residues. CDR1 and CDR2 (germline): SGHAT, FQNNGV. V lost 5 bases and J lost 7, with 14 bases in between.

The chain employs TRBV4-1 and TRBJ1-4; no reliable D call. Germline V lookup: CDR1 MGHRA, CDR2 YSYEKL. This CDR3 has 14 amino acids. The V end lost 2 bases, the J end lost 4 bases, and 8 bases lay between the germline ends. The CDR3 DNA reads TGCGCCAGCAGCCAATTAGAATTTAATGAAAAACTGTTTTTT. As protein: CASSQLEFNEKLFF.

DNA of the CDR3: TGTGCCAGCAGCCAAGGGGCGCGGGAGACCCAGTACTTC. Amino acids: CASSQGARETQYF. The chain recombines TRBV3-1 (or the pseudogene TRBV3-2) with TRBJ2-5; no reliable D call. The CDR3 contains 13 residues. CDR1 and CDR2 from the germline V gene are LGHDT and YNNKEL (reference sequence). The V end was cut by 1 base, the J end by 5 bases, with 8 bases between.

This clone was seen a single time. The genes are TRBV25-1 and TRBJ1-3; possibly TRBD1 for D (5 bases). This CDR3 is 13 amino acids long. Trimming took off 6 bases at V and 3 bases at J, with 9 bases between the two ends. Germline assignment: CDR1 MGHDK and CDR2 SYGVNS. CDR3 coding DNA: TGTGCCAGCAGCCTGGGACTTGGAAACACCATATATTTT. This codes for CASSLGLGNTIYF.